This TCR beta chain came from a study of blood T cells in healthy people across ages. A second PCR of roughly 7 to 11 cycles used a sample-barcoded 5' primer and a J-beta primer mix. TCRdb re-analysed the 5' RACE reads in MiXCR, keeping a single row per CDR3 protein. The sample lists 1.5 million or so distinct CDR3 sequences; approximately 39% were seen once. The length of the CDR3 is 13 residues. Germline lookup yields CDR1 SEHNR and CDR2 FQNEAQ (reference sequence). Trimming stripped 4 bases from V and 1 base from J, with 7 bases between. Per sample, a minimum of 6 million PBMCs were isolated. This clonotype was picked up many times.

Sequenced input: blood. The TCR was taken from a woman under 30 in good health. This sequence joins TRBV7-9 and TRBJ1-1; D call uncertain. CDR3 coding DNA: TGTGCCAGCAGCTCCGACGGGAACACTGAAGCTTTCTTT. Its protein is CASSSDGNTEAFF.